This T cell receptor beta chain was obtained from a study of T cells in Graves' hyperthyroidism and ophthalmopathy. This CDR3 region has 14 residues. V was cut by 0 bases and J by 0 bases, with 7 bases left in between. From germline, CDR1 is SGDLS and CDR2 YYNGEE. Each person with ophthalmopathy scored at least 3 on the Clinical Activity Score, reached NOSPECS grade 4 or higher, and had been ill under 3 months. Approximately 10 ml of fresh peripheral blood supplied the PBMCs. RNA transcripts yielded amplified TCR beta CDR3 regions. Primed by the HTBI set, a first-round RT-PCR was run on the TCR CDR3. Each CDR3 protein is one row after TCRdb ran MiXCR on the multiplex PCR reads. This table holds about 600,000 distinct CDR3 sequences, approximately 16% found once.

This chain connects TRBV9 to TRBJ2-7; no clear D gene. The sequence was collected from a woman aged 35 to 49 with Graves' ophthalmopathy. The sample comprised blood. The CDR3 sequence is CASSVGVGSYEQYF. The CDR3 DNA reads TGTGCCAGCAGCGTAGGAGTAGGCTCCTACGAGCAGTACTTC.